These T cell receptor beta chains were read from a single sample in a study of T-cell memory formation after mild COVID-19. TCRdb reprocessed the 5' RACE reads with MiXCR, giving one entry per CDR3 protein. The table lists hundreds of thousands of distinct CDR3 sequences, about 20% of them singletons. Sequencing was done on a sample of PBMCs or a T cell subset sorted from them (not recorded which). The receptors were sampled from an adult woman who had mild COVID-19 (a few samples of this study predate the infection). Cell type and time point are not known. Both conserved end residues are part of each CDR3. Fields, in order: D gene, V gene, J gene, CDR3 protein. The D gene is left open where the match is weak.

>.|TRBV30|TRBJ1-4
CAWTRANEKLFF
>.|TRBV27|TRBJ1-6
CASSFEGRRGSPLHF
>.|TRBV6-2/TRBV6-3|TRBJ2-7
CASRNTPTHEQYF
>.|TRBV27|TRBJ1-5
CASRPSPGHIAFRNQPQHF
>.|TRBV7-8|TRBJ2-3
CASSLRLLVAQYF
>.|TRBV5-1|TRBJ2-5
CASSPGTIQGETQYF
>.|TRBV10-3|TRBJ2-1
CAISDPRDEQFF
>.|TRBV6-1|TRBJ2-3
CASSESPGGTDTQYF
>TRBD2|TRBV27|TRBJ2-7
CASGPISGRAHEQYF
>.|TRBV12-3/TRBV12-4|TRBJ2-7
CASSLRTVPGGEQYF
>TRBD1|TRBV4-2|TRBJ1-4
CASSRDRGSEKLFF
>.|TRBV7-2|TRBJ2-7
CASSSFGEQREQYF
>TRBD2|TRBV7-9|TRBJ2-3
CASSSSYITSASTDTQYF
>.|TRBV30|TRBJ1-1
CAWSGWMEGGTEAFF
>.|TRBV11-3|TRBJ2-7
CASSVSGTTETYEQYF
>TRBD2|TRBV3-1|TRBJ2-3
CASSSTPGTSGSDTQYF
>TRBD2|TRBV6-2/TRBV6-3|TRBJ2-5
CASSVLAGGPETQYF
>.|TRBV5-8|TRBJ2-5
CASSYQTGARETQYF
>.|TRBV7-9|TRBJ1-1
CASFEAGDTEAFF
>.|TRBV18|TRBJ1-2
CASSPNSNNYGYTF
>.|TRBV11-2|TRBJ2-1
CASSSPSAAKYNEQFF
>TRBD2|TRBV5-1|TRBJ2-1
CASPTRGEQSPGLAGVFHEQFF